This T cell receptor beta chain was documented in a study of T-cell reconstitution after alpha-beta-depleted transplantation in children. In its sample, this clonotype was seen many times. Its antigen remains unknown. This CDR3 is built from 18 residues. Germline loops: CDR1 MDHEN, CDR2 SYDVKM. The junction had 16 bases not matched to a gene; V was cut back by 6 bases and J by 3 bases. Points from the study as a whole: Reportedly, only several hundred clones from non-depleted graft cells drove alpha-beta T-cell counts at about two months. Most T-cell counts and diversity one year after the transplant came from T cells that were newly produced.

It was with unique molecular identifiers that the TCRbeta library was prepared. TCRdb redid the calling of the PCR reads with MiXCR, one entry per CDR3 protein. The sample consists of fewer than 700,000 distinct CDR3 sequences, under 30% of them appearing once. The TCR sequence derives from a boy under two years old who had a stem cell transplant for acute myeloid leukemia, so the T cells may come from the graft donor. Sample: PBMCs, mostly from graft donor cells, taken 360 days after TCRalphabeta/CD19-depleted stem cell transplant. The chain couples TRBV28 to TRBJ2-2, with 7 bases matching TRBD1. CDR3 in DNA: TGTGCCAGCAGAATCCGGGACAGCCATTTCCTAGACACCGGGGAGCTGTTTTTT. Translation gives CASRIRDSHFLDTGELFF.